This T cell receptor (beta chain) came from a study of molecular identifiers for immune sequencing clone quantification. Study background: The replicate experiment used RNA from roughly 18,000 or 92,000 naive CD8 cells. This RNA was split into five aliquots, and four of them were sequenced. Study results and caveats: Clones of above 20 RNA copies carried over 98% of effector molecules; in naive cells they carried under 1%.

From germline, CDR1 is SQVTM and CDR2 ANQGSEA. The CDR3 runs to 14 residues. The V end was cut by 4 bases, the J end by 4 bases, with 16 bases between. In TCRdb, the PCR reads were re-called with MiXCR into one record per CDR3 protein. The table lists about 510,000 distinct CDR3 sequences, roughly 26% of them singletons. There are many counts of this clonotype. The antigen remains undetermined. Input for naive CD8 libraries was about 18,000 to 1,100,000 sorted cells; the RNA fraction used was 10%, 30% or 50%. Naive CD8 T cells were FACS-sorted by CD8+CD4-CCR7+CD45RA+ markers. This TCR came from a human donor in good health. Some libraries in this study had Jurkat cell RNA spiked in. Specimen: naive CD8+ T cells from blood, with Jurkat cell RNA spiked in. Subset denoted: FACS-sorted CD8+CD4-CCR7+CD45RA+ naive T cells. V and J are TRBV29-1 and TRBJ1-1; D is ambiguous. The CDR3 region has the DNA TGCAGCGTTGCGGCCGGACTACAAGTCACTGAAGCTTTCTTT. The encoded protein is CSVAAGLQVTEAFF.